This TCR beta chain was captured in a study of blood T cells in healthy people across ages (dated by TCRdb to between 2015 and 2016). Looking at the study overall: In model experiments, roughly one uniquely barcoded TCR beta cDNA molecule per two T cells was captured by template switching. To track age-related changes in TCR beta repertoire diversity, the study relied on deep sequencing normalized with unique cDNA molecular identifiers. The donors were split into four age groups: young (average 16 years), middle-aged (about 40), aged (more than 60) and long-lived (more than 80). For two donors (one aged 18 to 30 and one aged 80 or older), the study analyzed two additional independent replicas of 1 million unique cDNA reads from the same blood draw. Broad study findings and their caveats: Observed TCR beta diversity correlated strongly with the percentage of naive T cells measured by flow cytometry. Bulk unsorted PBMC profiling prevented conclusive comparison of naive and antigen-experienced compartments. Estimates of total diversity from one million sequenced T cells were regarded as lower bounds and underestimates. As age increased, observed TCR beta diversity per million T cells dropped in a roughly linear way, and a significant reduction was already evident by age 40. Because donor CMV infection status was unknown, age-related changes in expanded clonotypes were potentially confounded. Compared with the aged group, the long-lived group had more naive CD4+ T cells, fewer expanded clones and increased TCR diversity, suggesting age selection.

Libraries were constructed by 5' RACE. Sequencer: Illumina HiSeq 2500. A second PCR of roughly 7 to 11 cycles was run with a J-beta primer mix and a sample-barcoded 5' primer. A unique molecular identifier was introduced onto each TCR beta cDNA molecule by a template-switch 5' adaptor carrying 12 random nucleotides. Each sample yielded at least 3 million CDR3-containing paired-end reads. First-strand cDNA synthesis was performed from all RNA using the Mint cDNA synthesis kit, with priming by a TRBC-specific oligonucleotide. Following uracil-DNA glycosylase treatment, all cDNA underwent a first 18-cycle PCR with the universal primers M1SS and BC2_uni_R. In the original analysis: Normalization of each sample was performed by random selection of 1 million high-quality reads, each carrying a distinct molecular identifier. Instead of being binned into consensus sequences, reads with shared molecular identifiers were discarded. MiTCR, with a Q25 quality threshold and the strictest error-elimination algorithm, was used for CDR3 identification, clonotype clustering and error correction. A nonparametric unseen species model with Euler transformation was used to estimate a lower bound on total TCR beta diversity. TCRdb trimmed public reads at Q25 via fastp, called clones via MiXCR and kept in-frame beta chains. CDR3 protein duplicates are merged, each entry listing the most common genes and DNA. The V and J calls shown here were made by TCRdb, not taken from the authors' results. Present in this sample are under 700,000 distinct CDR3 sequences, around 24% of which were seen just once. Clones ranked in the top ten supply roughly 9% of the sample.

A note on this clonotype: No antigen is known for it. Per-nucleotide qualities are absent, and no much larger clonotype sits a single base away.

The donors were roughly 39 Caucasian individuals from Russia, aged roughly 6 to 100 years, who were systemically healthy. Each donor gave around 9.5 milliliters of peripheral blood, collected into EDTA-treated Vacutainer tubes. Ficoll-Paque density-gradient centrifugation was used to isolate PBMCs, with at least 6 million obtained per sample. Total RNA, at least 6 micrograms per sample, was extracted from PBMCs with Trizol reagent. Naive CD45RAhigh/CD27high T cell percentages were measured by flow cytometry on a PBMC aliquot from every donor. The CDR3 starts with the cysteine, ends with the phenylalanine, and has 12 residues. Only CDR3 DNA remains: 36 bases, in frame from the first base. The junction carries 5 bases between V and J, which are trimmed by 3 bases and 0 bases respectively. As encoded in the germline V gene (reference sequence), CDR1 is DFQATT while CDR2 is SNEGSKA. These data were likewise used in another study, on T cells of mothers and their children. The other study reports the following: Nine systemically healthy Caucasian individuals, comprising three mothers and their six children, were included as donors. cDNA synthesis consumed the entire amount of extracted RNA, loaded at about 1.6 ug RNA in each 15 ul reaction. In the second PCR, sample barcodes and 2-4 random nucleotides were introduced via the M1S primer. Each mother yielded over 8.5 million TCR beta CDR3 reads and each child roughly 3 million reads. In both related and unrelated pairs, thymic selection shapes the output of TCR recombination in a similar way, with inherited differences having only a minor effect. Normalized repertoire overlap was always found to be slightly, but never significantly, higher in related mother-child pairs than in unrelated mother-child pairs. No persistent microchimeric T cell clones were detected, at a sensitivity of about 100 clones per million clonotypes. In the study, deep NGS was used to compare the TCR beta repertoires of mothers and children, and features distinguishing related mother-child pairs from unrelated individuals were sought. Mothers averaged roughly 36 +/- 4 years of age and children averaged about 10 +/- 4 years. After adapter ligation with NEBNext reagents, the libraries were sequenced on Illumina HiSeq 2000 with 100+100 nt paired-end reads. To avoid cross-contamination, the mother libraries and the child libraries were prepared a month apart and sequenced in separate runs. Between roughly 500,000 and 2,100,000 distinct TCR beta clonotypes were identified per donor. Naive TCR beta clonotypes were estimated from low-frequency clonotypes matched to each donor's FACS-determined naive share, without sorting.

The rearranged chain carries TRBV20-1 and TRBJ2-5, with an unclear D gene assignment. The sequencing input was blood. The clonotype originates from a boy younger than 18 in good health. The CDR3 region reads CSASPNQETQYF. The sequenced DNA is TGCAGTGCTAGCCCGAACCAAGAGACCCAGTACTTC.